This is a list of T cell receptor beta chains from one sample in a study of technical replicates of blood from a handful of donors. The data were produced by immunoSEQ multiplex PCR, yet TCRdb's version contains in-frame clones alone and is incomplete. The data contain about 75,000 clones, around 91% of them singletons. The sample comprised T cells isolated from PBMCs. The receptors shown here come from a human donor in good health. Some clones in this sample may be carry-over from other donors' samples. The CDR3 runs from the conserved cysteine through the conserved F or W. The order of the fields is J gene, clone size, V gene, D gene, CDR3 protein, CDR3 DNA. D genes are given only for firm matches. Clone size appears in some rows only: once, few, many, or a class for an expanded clone.

j_call: TRBJ2-1
clone_size: few
v_call: TRBV5-1
d_call: TRBD2
cdr3_aa: CASSASGGYNEQFF
cdr3_nt: TGCGCCAGCAGCGCTAGCGGGGGGTACAATGAGCAGTTCTTC

j_call: TRBJ1-5
clone_size: .
v_call: TRBV5-6
d_call: TRBD1
cdr3_aa: CASSWSRDRIWVQHF
cdr3_nt: TGTGCCAGCAGCTGGTCCCGGGACAGAATTTGGGTCCAGCATTTT

j_call: TRBJ1-4
clone_size: .
v_call: TRBV6-1
d_call: TRBD1
cdr3_aa: CASSEGQGDEKLFF
cdr3_nt: TGTGCCAGCAGTGAAGGACAGGGGGATGAAAAACTGTTTTTT

j_call: TRBJ2-1
clone_size: .
v_call: TRBV27
d_call: TRBD1
cdr3_aa: CASSFLPGQVKNNEQFF
cdr3_nt: TGTGCCAGCAGTTTCCTCCCTGGACAGGTCAAAAACAATGAGCAGTTCTTC

j_call: TRBJ1-6
clone_size: .
v_call: TRBV5-1
d_call: TRBD1
cdr3_aa: CASSLGRTGEFNSPLHF
cdr3_nt: TGCGCCAGCAGCTTGGGGAGGACAGGGGAGTTTAATTCACCCCTCCACTTT

j_call: TRBJ1-2
clone_size: .
v_call: TRBV2
d_call: .
cdr3_aa: CASITTSGAGLYYGYTF
cdr3_nt: TGTGCCAGCATCACCACGTCGGGAGCAGGGCTCTACTATGGCTACACCTTC

j_call: TRBJ2-2
clone_size: .
v_call: TRBV10-3
d_call: TRBD2
cdr3_aa: CAISSSPGLAGPNVNTGELFF
cdr3_nt: TGTGCCATCAGTTCTTCCCCGGGACTAGCGGGGCCAAATGTAAACACCGGGGAGCTGTTTTTT

j_call: TRBJ1-5
clone_size: .
v_call: TRBV18
d_call: .
cdr3_aa: CASSGEHRAGNQPQHF
cdr3_nt: TGTGCCAGCTCAGGAGAACACAGGGCGGGCAATCAGCCCCAGCATTTT

j_call: TRBJ1-1
clone_size: .
v_call: TRBV10-3
d_call: .
cdr3_aa: CAISEAKGIGRLNTEAFF
cdr3_nt: TGTGCCATCAGTGAGGCGAAGGGGATAGGACGGTTGAACACTGAAGCTTTCTTT

j_call: TRBJ2-7
clone_size: .
v_call: TRBV9
d_call: TRBD1
cdr3_aa: CASSLHRNWTGNMYEQYF
cdr3_nt: TGTGCCAGCAGCCTCCACCGGAACTGGACAGGTAACATGTACGAGCAGTACTTC

j_call: TRBJ2-3
clone_size: .
v_call: TRBV4-1
d_call: TRBD2
cdr3_aa: CASSRTSGDTDTQYF
cdr3_nt: TGCGCCAGCAGCCGGACTAGCGGGGATACAGATACGCAGTATTTT

j_call: TRBJ2-7
clone_size: .
v_call: TRBV2
d_call: TRBD1
cdr3_aa: CASSADRGPIYEQYF
cdr3_nt: TGTGCCAGCAGTGCAGACAGGGGCCCTATCTACGAGCAGTACTTC

j_call: TRBJ2-1
clone_size: .
v_call: TRBV9
d_call: TRBD2
cdr3_aa: CASSVFSKAGALDENEQFF
cdr3_nt: TGTGCCAGCAGCGTATTTTCCAAGGCGGGAGCGCTAGATGAGAATGAGCAGTTCTTC

j_call: TRBJ1-1
clone_size: .
v_call: TRBV18
d_call: .
cdr3_aa: CASSPTQGVVGTEAFF
cdr3_nt: TGTGCCAGCTCACCTACCCAGGGCGTGGTAGGGACTGAAGCTTTCTTT

j_call: TRBJ1-2
clone_size: .
v_call: TRBV20-1
d_call: .
cdr3_aa: CSGGGNYGYTF
cdr3_nt: TGCAGTGGGGGAGGAAACTATGGCTACACCTTC

j_call: TRBJ2-3
clone_size: .
v_call: TRBV18
d_call: TRBD2
cdr3_aa: CASSPPGLALDTQYF
cdr3_nt: TGTGCCAGCTCACCACCGGGACTAGCGCTCGATACGCAGTATTTT

j_call: TRBJ1-1
clone_size: few
v_call: TRBV27
d_call: .
cdr3_aa: CASSLRQDITEAFF
cdr3_nt: TGTGCCAGCAGTTTACGACAGGACATCACTGAAGCTTTCTTT